The 8 T cell receptor beta chains listed next were all sequenced from one sample in a study of blood T cell repertoires in COVID-19. Sequencing was performed with immunoSEQ multiplex PCR; in TCRdb, only in-frame clones are kept and a portion is missing. The sample yields roughly 200,000 clones, approximately 90% seen once. The sequencing input was peripheral blood. These receptor sequences come from a man at least 80 years old with acute or convalescent COVID-19.

The chain carries TRBV21-1 and TRBJ2-7; the table's D call, TRBD1, was not checked against the DNA. TRBV21-1 is a documented pseudogene. The CDR3 length is 10 residues. CDR3 sequence (DNA): TGTGCCAGCAGCAAAGGGACAGGGAGCGTC. Its translation is CASSKGTGSV.

This chain uses TRBV6-4 with TRBJ2-1; 7 positions agree with TRBD2. This CDR3 comprises 14 residues. Trimming at V came to 6 bases and at J to 7 bases, leaving 9 bases not matched to a gene. CDR1 is MRHNA and CDR2 is SNTAGT in the germline V gene. As DNA, the CDR3 is TGTGCCAGCAGGAGGAGCGGGACCAATAATGAGCAGTTCTTC. It encodes CASRRSGTNNEQFF.

This chain connects TRBV4-1 to TRBJ1-6; 9 bases fit TRBD1. This CDR3 contains 16 residues. Unmatched junction bases numbered 5, after V lost 2 bases and J lost 6 bases. Germline loops: CDR1 MGHRA, CDR2 YSYEKL. As DNA, the CDR3 is TGCGCCAGCAGCCAATTACTGGGACAGGGTAATTCACCCCTCCACTTT. This gives the protein CASSQLLGQGNSPLHF.

The chain employs TRBV30 and TRBJ2-4; 7 bases are shared with TRBD2. Germline V lookup: CDR1 GTSNPN, CDR2 SVGIG (reference sequence). V was pared by 0 bases and J by 7 bases, with 3 bases of the junction left unmatched. There are 13 residues in the CDR3. In DNA form, the CDR3 reads TGTGCCTGGAGTGTACTGGGGGGGAACATTCAGTACTTC. Protein sequence: CAWSVLGGNIQYF.

The CDR3 DNA reads TGTGCCAGCAGCTTAACGGTCGTCTCTAGCACAGATACGCAGTATTTT. It encodes CASSLTVVSSTDTQYF. The chain couples TRBV7-2 to TRBJ2-3; D remains unclear. CDR3 length: 16 residues. The V and J ends lost 2 bases and 0 bases respectively, with 12 bases between them. Germline assignment: CDR1 SGHTA and CDR2 FQGNSA.

The V call is TRBV19, the J call TRBJ2-7, with D unclear. The CDR3 sequence is 13 residues long. In germline, CDR1 is LNHDA, CDR2 SQIVND (reference sequence). V lost 1 base and J 3 bases, leaving 7 bases between the germline ends. The CDR3 sequence: CASSIGTDYEQYF. Written as DNA, the CDR3 is TGTGCCAGTAGTATAGGTACAGACTACGAGCAGTACTTC.

The chain links TRBV4-2 to TRBJ2-5; possible D gene TRBD2, 5 bases. The V gene lost 0 bases and the J gene lost 5 bases, with 13 bases spanning the gap. Germline lookup yields CDR1 LGHNA and CDR2 YNFKEQ. The CDR3 runs to 15 residues. The CDR3 nucleotides are TGTGCCAGCAGCCAAGAGCGAGGTACGGGGGAGACCCAGTACTTC. It is translated as CASSQERGTGETQYF.

This clone showed up just a few times. V is TRBV27 and J is TRBJ2-2, with TRBD1 matching 7 bases. Per the germline V gene, CDR1 is MNHEY and CDR2 is SMNVEV (reference sequence). This CDR3 contains 14 residues. Trimming removed 6 bases from V and 1 base from J; junction bases left unmatched: 2. The CDR3 region is CASRTGLNTGELFF. CDR3 bases: TGTGCCAGCAGGACAGGGCTGAACACCGGGGAGCTGTTTTTT.